One and the same sample provided the 22 T cell receptor beta chains below, sequenced in a study of blood T cell repertoires in COVID-19. Repertoires were generated with immunoSEQ multiplex PCR, while TCRdb's copy carries only in-frame clones and drops some. The sample holds about 260,000 clones, 88% seen once. Sequencing was performed on peripheral blood. Every receptor here comes from a human donor in a cohort sampled during active COVID-19.

V and J are TRBV30 and TRBJ1-5; no reliable D call. V lost 0 bases to trimming and J lost 0 bases, with 9 bases between them. CDR1 GTSNPN and CDR2 SVGIG come from the germline V gene (reference sequence). The CDR3 is 15 residues long. CDR3 protein: CAWSVGSYSNQPQHF. The CDR3 bases are TGTGCCTGGAGTGTGGGCTCTTATAGCAATCAGCCCCAGCATTTT. The full variable domain, in which reference TRBV30 and TRBJ1-5 provide the parts outside the CDR3, is SQTIHQWPATLVQPVGSPLSLECTVEGTSNPNLYWYRQAAGRGLQLLFYSVGIGQISSEVPQNLSASRPQDRQFILSSKKLLLSDSGFYLCAWSVGSYSNQPQHFGDGTRLSIL.

The chain uses TRBV6-5 and TRBJ1-1, with D perhaps matching TRBD1 (5 bases). V was cut by 6 bases and J by 1 base, with 15 bases left in between. The CDR3 has 15 amino acids. Germline lookup yields CDR1 MNHEY and CDR2 SVGAGI. In nucleotides, the CDR3 is TGTGCCAGCAGAGCGAGAGGACATTCGAACACTGAAGCTTTCTTT. Residues: CASRARGHSNTEAFF.

J is TRBJ2-1 and V is TRBV7-2, with 8 bases matching TRBD2. Germline lookup yields CDR1 SGHTA and CDR2 FQGNSA. V lost 6 bases to trimming and J lost 0 bases; unmatched junction nucleotides: 7. The CDR3 runs to 16 residues. The CDR3 loop is CASSLTREGSYNEQFF. In DNA form, the CDR3 reads TGTGCCAGCAGTCTTACCCGGGAGGGCTCCTACAATGAGCAGTTCTTC.

V is TRBV7-9 and J is TRBJ2-7; tentative D call: TRBD2 (6 bases). This CDR3 is built from 14 residues. Trimming shortened V by 5 bases and J by 3 bases, and 14 bases separated the two germline ends. CDR1 and CDR2 (germline): SEHNR, FQNEAQ (reference sequence). CDR3 protein: CASSPGGGGYEQYF. In DNA, the CDR3 is TGTGCCAGCAGCCCTGGGGGAGGCGGCTACGAGCAGTACTTC.

This clone appeared once. The chain recombines TRBV5-4 with TRBJ2-7, with TRBD2 as a possible D gene (5 bases). Germline lookup yields CDR1 SGHNT and CDR2 YYREEE (reference sequence). The V end was cut by 3 bases, the J end by 3 bases, with 13 bases between. This CDR3 has 14 residues. CDR3 sequence: CASSWENRGYEQYF. CDR3 sequence (DNA): TGTGCCAGCAGCTGGGAGAATCGGGGCTACGAGCAGTACTTC.

This rearrangement joins TRBV9 to TRBJ2-1, with 7 positions matching TRBD2. This CDR3 is 15 amino acids long. Germline CDR1 is SGDLS and CDR2 is YYNGEE. The V gene end was trimmed by 8 bases and the J gene end by 4 bases; junction bases not matched to a gene: 12. The DNA of the CDR3 is TGTGCCAGTGGGCCAGGCGGGAGTAGTTACAATGAGCAGTTCTTC. As protein: CASGPGGSSYNEQFF.

The CDR3 loop is CASSPLRGVSYEQYF. In DNA, the CDR3 is TGTGCCAGCAGCCCCCTGCGGGGGGTCTCCTACGAGCAGTACTTC. The chain employs TRBV3-1 (or the pseudogene TRBV3-2) and TRBJ2-7, with TRBD2 matching over 8 bases. After removal of 4 bases from V and 0 bases from J, the junction contained 5 bases not matched to a gene. CDR3 size: 15 residues. Per germline, CDR1 LGHDT and CDR2 YNNKEL (reference sequence).

This sequence joins TRBV5-4 and TRBJ2-7, with TRBD1 matching over 9 bases. From germline, CDR1 is SGHNT and CDR2 YYREEE (reference sequence). This CDR3 spans 17 amino acids. Trimming cost V 4 bases and J 2 bases; bases outside gene matches: 13. This CDR3 reads CASSRTRPGQGAYEQYF. The CDR3 bases are TGTGCCAGCAGCCGGACTAGACCGGGACAGGGAGCCTACGAGCAGTACTTC.

The J gene is TRBJ1-2, the V gene TRBV4-3; a weak D match, TRBD1 (6 bases). The CDR3 has 15 residues. Germline V lookup: CDR1 LGHNA, CDR2 YSLEER. V dropped 0 bases and J dropped 4 bases, with 12 bases sitting between them. The CDR3, as DNA: TGCGCCAGCAGCCAAGATCGGGGGGGGGCCTATGGCTACACCTTC. Protein product: CASSQDRGGAYGYTF.

Notes on this clone: One junction end disagrees with the germline gene, perhaps due to a read error. The chain has TRBV7-9 and TRBJ1-2; 8 bases line up with TRBD1. Germline assignment: CDR1 SEHNR and CDR2 FQNEAQ (reference sequence). CDR3 length: 11 residues. Here the CDR3 DNA reads TGTGCCAGCAGCGGGGGGACAGGCGTATACTTC. Its translation is CASSGGTGVYF.

The chain links TRBV19 to TRBJ2-7; 7 nucleotides agree with TRBD1. CDR1 and CDR2 from the germline V gene are LNHDA and SQIVND (reference sequence). J was trimmed by 0 bases and V by 7 bases; bases with no gene match: 6. The CDR3 extends over 14 amino acids. The CDR3 reads CASTPAGGSYEQYF. In DNA form, the CDR3 reads TGTGCCAGTACCCCGGCAGGGGGCTCCTACGAGCAGTACTTC.

The V call is TRBV18, the J call TRBJ2-5; maybe TRBD1 (6 bases). Germline CDR1 is KGHSH and CDR2 is LQKENI. This CDR3 is 14 amino acids long. Trimming removed 2 bases at V and 3 bases at J, with 10 bases between. The CDR3 DNA sequence: TGTGCCAGCTCACCAAAATCAGGGGAAGAGACCCAGTACTTC. Translation gives CASSPKSGEETQYF.

The V and J genes are TRBV19 and TRBJ2-5; 7 bases are a match to TRBD1. From germline, CDR1 is LNHDA and CDR2 SQIVND (reference sequence). With V trimmed by 4 bases and J by 5 bases, 13 bases remained unmatched. This CDR3 contains 16 residues. CDR3 bases: TGTGCCAGTAGTACCCACAGGGACAGCGTATTGGAGACCCAGTACTTC. It yields the protein CASSTHRDSVLETQYF.

The V gene is TRBV5-4, the J gene TRBJ1-1; tentative D call: TRBD1 (6 bases). Germline CDR1 is SGHNT and CDR2 is YYREEE (reference sequence). The length of the CDR3 is 11 residues. V was clipped by 7 bases and J by 10 bases, with 14 bases between them. The CDR3 loop is CASHREEVAFF. CDR3 sequence (DNA): TGTGCCAGCCACAGGGAAGAAGTAGCTTTCTTT.

The CDR3 nucleotides are TGTGCCAGTAGTACAACACCAGGGCCTGGCTACACCTTC. It specifies CASSTTPGPGYTF. This chain joins TRBV19 and TRBJ1-2; weak D call: TRBD1 (5 bases). Germline V lookup: CDR1 LNHDA, CDR2 SQIVND (reference sequence). V was cut by 4 bases and J by 7 bases, with 13 bases left in between. The CDR3 length is 13 residues.

This rearrangement joins TRBV10-1 to TRBJ2-7; 9 nucleotides match TRBD2. This CDR3 has 13 residues. J gave up 3 bases and V 7 bases, and 4 bases lay outside the gene matches. Per the germline V gene, CDR1 is WNHNN and CDR2 is SYGVQD (reference sequence). CDR3 in DNA: TGCGCCAGCACCCTAGCGGGGCGCTACGAGCAGTACTTC. This gives the protein CASTLAGRYEQYF.

This rearrangement joins TRBV18 to TRBJ1-1; D may be TRBD1 (5 bases). CDR1 is KGHSH, CDR2 LQKENI, per germline. The CDR3 is 15 residues long. V gave up 2 bases and J gave up 0 bases, with 10 bases separating them. CDR3 region: CASSPVGTMNTEAFF. The CDR3 DNA sequence: TGTGCCAGCTCACCAGTAGGGACTATGAACACTGAAGCTTTCTTT.

This clone was observed once. The chain uses TRBV30 and TRBJ1-2; possible D gene TRBD1, 5 bases. Trimming removed 6 bases at V and 4 bases at J, with 15 bases between. The CDR3 has 13 residues. The germline V gene has CDR1 GTSNPN and CDR2 SVGIG (reference sequence). The CDR3 sequence is CACPSTEAYGYTF. In nucleotides, the CDR3 is TGTGCCTGCCCCTCGACAGAAGCCTATGGCTACACCTTC.

The genes are TRBV6-5 and TRBJ1-2; D might be TRBD1 (5 bases). The CDR3 spans 16 residues. The V end was cut by 4 bases, the J end by 2 bases, with 17 bases between. The germline V gene has CDR1 MNHEY and CDR2 SVGAGI. In nucleotides, the CDR3 is TGTGCCAGCAGTTCCTCGGGGCGGGGTGAGAACTATGGCTACACCTTC. Amino acids: CASSSSGRGENYGYTF.

This sequence joins TRBV6-2 or TRBV6-3 and TRBJ2-7, with 7 positions matching TRBD2. The CDR3 sequence is 14 residues long. Trimming took 6 bases from V and 4 from J; bases not matched to a gene: 9. Germline-derived CDR1 and CDR2 are MNHEY and SVGEGT. For the CDR3, the DNA is TGTGCCAGCAGCGGGACTACCCGAGAGTACGAGCAGTACTTC. Amino acids: CASSGTTREYEQYF.

The rearrangement joins TRBV14 to TRBJ1-5; weak D call: TRBD1 (5 bases). There are 21 residues in the CDR3. Between the trimmed V and J ends, which lost 0 bases and 0 bases, there was a span of 24 bases. Germline V gene sequence: CDR1 SGHDN, CDR2 FVKESK. This CDR3 reads CASSQEGGWGWPVDSNQPQHF. CDR3 DNA: TGTGCCAGCAGCCAAGAGGGGGGTTGGGGTTGGCCCGTCGATAGCAATCAGCCCCAGCATTTT.

This chain joins TRBV27 and TRBJ2-1; 9 positions agree with TRBD2. The V gene's germline CDR1 is MNHEY and CDR2 SMNVEV (reference sequence). The CDR3 spans 15 residues. With V trimmed by 6 bases and J by 5 bases, 8 bases remained unmatched. CDR3 protein: CASRGGGGIDNEQFF. For the CDR3, the DNA is TGTGCCAGCAGGGGCGGGGGGGGCATCGACAATGAGCAGTTCTTC.